Below, 6 T cell receptor beta chains from the same sample are listed, as sequenced in a study of T cell responses to AZD1222 COVID-19 vaccine. The repertoire was sequenced with immunoSEQ multiplex PCR; TCRdb's copy has only in-frame clones and lacks some. This table has fewer than 150,000 clones, over 85% appearing once. The material was peripheral blood, obtained on day 0 of AZD1222 vaccination. Receptors were obtained from an adult in good health.

The rearrangement joins TRBV6-6 to TRBJ2-6; D possibly corresponds to TRBD2 (6 bases). The CDR3 sequence is 17 residues long. In germline, CDR1 is MNHNY, CDR2 SVGAGI (reference sequence). V was clipped by 5 bases and J by 2 bases, with 16 bases between them. The CDR3 coding sequence is TGTGCCAGCAGTCAACTAGCCATGAGCACTGGGGCCAACGTCCTGACTTTC. Protein product: CASSQLAMSTGANVLTF.

The chain has TRBV27 and TRBJ1-1; the D is unclear. Deletions cut 5 bases from V and 5 bases from J, with 15 bases between. Germline CDR1 MNHEY, CDR2 SMNVEV (reference sequence). The CDR3 loop spans 14 amino acids. The DNA for the CDR3 is TGTGCCAGCAGTATGACCCCCCAAGGGACTGAAGCTTTCTTT. It is translated as CASSMTPQGTEAFF.

This chain uses TRBV29-1 with TRBJ1-1, with TRBD1 as a possible D gene (6 bases). This CDR3 region has 13 residues. Germline CDR1 and CDR2: SQVTM and ANQGSEA. V dropped 6 bases and J dropped 3 bases, with 14 bases sitting between them. Here the CDR3 reads CSVGQGRYTEAFF. CDR3 DNA: TGCAGCGTGGGGCAGGGGAGGTACACTGAAGCTTTCTTT. Combining the CDR3 with reference TRBV29-1 and TRBJ1-1 gives the whole variable domain SAVISQKPSRDICQRGTSLTIQCQVDSQVTMMFWYRQQPGQSLTLIATANQGSEATYESGFVIDKFPISRPNLTFSTLTVSNMSPEDSSIYLCSVGQGRYTEAFFGQGTRLTVV.

This chain joins TRBV2 and TRBJ2-7; 7 positions match TRBD2. This CDR3 is 14 amino acids long. J was trimmed by 7 bases and V by 4 bases; bases with no gene match: 10. Germline V CDR1 and CDR2: SNHLY, FYNNEI. The CDR3 sequence is CASSAEGGPFEQYF. The CDR3 DNA sequence: TGTGCCAGCAGTGCTGAGGGAGGGCCGTTTGAGCAGTACTTC.

V and J are TRBV3-1 (or the pseudogene TRBV3-2) and TRBJ2-2; maybe TRBD1 (6 bases). This CDR3 is 16 amino acids long. The ends were cut back, 3 bases at V and 6 bases at J, with 17 bases in the middle. Germline loops: CDR1 LGHDT, CDR2 YNNKEL (reference sequence). The CDR3 loop is CASSHRAGVDPGELFF. DNA of the CDR3: TGTGCCAGCAGCCACCGGGCAGGGGTAGACCCCGGGGAGCTGTTTTTT.

The chain recombines TRBV15 with TRBJ1-1; the match to TRBD1 covers 8 bases. The length of the CDR3 is 14 residues. CDR1 is LNHNV, CDR2 YYDKDF, per germline (reference sequence). J gave up 5 bases and V 2 bases, and 4 bases lay outside the gene matches. The CDR3 protein is CATSRTGGWTEAFF. The CDR3 DNA is TGTGCCACCAGCAGAACAGGGGGATGGACTGAAGCTTTCTTT.